One sample yielded the 18 T cell receptor beta chains listed below, sequenced in a study of regulatory T cells in long-lasting Graves disease. Time point given: newly diagnosed GD, antithyroid drugs for less than 3 months. From RNA extracted from PBMCs, the TCR library was made. Investigators prepared the TCR beta libraries by applying iRepertoire HTBI primers and Arm-PCR of CDR3 regions. TCRdb called the multiplex PCR reads again in MiXCR, with one record for every CDR3 protein. In the table there are approximately 210,000 distinct CDR3 sequences, roughly 18% of which are singletons. Here the sequenced sample was peripheral blood mononuclear cells (PBMCs), taken at new diagnosis, from a patient treated with antithyroid drugs. The receptors shown here come from a female donor with Graves disease.

This clonotype was counted many times. The V gene is TRBV3-1, the J gene TRBJ2-1; unclear D gene. From germline, CDR1 is LGHDT and CDR2 YNNKEL (reference sequence). The V gene lost 1 base and the J gene lost 13 bases, with 8 bases spanning the gap. This CDR3 is 11 amino acids long. The CDR3 DNA sequence: TGTGCCAGCAGCCAAGGAGGAAGTCAGTTCTTC. This sequence encodes CASSQGGSQFF.

This clonotype occurred many times. The chain couples TRBV30 to TRBJ2-1; the D gene could be TRBD1 or TRBD2 (5 bases each). V was cut by 3 bases and J by 2 bases, with 11 bases left in between. The CDR3 extends over 14 amino acids. CDR1 is GTSNPN, CDR2 SVGIG, per germline (reference sequence). This chain's CDR3 is CAWRAMGAYNEQFF. The CDR3 nucleotides are TGTGCCTGGAGGGCTATGGGGGCCTACAATGAGCAGTTCTTC.

This chain connects TRBV5-4 to TRBJ2-3; D possibly corresponds to TRBD2 (5 bases). Germline-derived CDR1 and CDR2 are SGHNT and YYREEE (reference sequence). CDR3 length equals 16 residues. V dropped 3 bases and J dropped 7 bases, with 21 bases sitting between them. The CDR3 coding sequence is TGTGCCAGCAGCTCGGGGTCAGTGAAGGATAGATATACGCAGTATTTT. This gives the protein CASSSGSVKDRYTQYF.

The chain carries TRBV6-5 and TRBJ1-5; no firm D call. The CDR3 runs to 16 residues. Germline V gene data show CDR1 as MNHEY and CDR2 as SVGAGI. V was cut by 4 bases and J by 1 base, with 14 bases left in between. The CDR3 here is CASSLYQTSSNQPQHF. CDR3 sequence (DNA): TGTGCCAGCAGTTTATATCAGACATCAAGCAATCAGCCCCAGCATTTT.

This clonotype was observed at least ten times. The chain carries TRBV28 and TRBJ2-3, with a tentative D call TRBD1 (6 bases). Trimming took off 5 bases at V and 2 bases at J, with 11 bases between the two ends. Germline CDR1 is MDHEN and CDR2 is SYDVKM. This CDR3 comprises 14 residues. CDR3 amino acids: CASSPGTPTDTQYF. In nucleotides, the CDR3 is TGTGCCAGCAGTCCCGGGACACCCACAGATACGCAGTATTTT.

V usage is TRBV12-3 or TRBV12-4 and J usage is TRBJ2-1; TRBD2 matches at 15 bases. The J segment lost 7 bases and the V segment lost 5 bases, leaving 6 bases of the junction unmatched. The length of the CDR3 is 16 residues. CDR3 protein: CASSTRTSGRGNEQFF. The CDR3 nucleotides read TGTGCCAGCAGTACAAGGACTAGCGGGAGGGGGAATGAGCAGTTCTTC.

This chain links TRBV18 with TRBJ2-1, with 11 nucleotides matching TRBD1. The CDR3 runs 15 residues. Per germline, CDR1 KGHSH and CDR2 LQKENI. V was clipped by 4 bases and J by 9 bases; unmatched bases: 8. The chain's CDR3 is CASSLSGTGGSEQFF. In DNA, the CDR3 is TGTGCCAGCTCACTCTCCGGGACAGGGGGGAGTGAGCAGTTCTTC.

Many counts were recorded for this clonotype. This rearrangement joins TRBV2 to TRBJ1-2; tentative D call: TRBD1 (5 bases). The germline V and J ends were trimmed by 7 bases and 8 bases, with 14 bases remaining between them. The CDR3 consists of 12 residues. Germline V gene sequence: CDR1 SNHLY, CDR2 FYNNEI. In nucleotides, the CDR3 is TGTGCCAGCAAGTGGGGGGACGAAGGCTACACCTTC. Its translation: CASKWGDEGYTF.

This clonotype was detected ten times or more. The V call is TRBV19, the J call TRBJ1-4, with D maybe TRBD1 (6 bases). The CDR3 contains 15 residues. V lost 4 bases, J lost 2 bases, and 11 bases lay in between. Germline V gene data show CDR1 as LNHDA and CDR2 as SQIVND (reference sequence). The CDR3, as DNA: TGTGCCAGTAGTACAACAGGGTCCACTAATGAAAAACTGTTTTTT. It specifies CASSTTGSTNEKLFF.

In the case of this clonotype: A much larger clone sits a single nucleotide away, making a read error possible. V usage is TRBV6-1 and J usage is TRBJ2-1; TRBD2 aligns across 10 bases. The CDR3 covers 14 residues. Looked up from germline, CDR1 is MNHNS and CDR2 is SASEGT. CDR3 region: CASSGNLAGEVEFF. CDR3 bases: TGCGCCAGCAGTGGGAACCTAGCGGGAGAGGTAGAGTTCTTC.

There are many counts of this clonotype. The V call is TRBV20-1, the J call TRBJ1-2; D call uncertain. The CDR3 runs 14 residues. V was clipped by 6 bases and J by 7 bases, with 21 bases between them. CDR1 and CDR2 (germline): DFQATT, SNEGSKA (reference sequence). The CDR3, as DNA: TGCAGTGCCCAACAGATGGGTGCCATGGGTGGCTACACCTTC. This translates into CSAQQMGAMGGYTF.

In its sample, this clonotype was seen many times. The V call is TRBV6-1, the J call TRBJ2-7; TRBD2 matches at 9 bases. CDR1 and CDR2 (germline): MNHNS, SASEGT. The CDR3 has 15 residues. With 7 bases clipped from V and 2 bases from J, the junction kept 9 bases outside the gene matches. The CDR3 nucleotides read TGTGCCAGCACCACAAGCGGGGGGAACCCCTACGAGCAGTACTTC. Residues: CASTTSGGNPYEQYF.

A remark on this clonotype: The junction does not match germline at one end; this may be a read error. The CDR3 sequence is CTSSPDRGDQPQHF. For the CDR3, the DNA is TGTACCAGCTCACCAGACAGGGGGGATCAGCCCCAGCATTTT. The chain employs TRBV18 and TRBJ1-5, with 9 bases lining up with TRBD1. The CDR3 totals 14 residues. Germline V CDR1 and CDR2: KGHSH, LQKENI.

This clonotype has a count of ten or more. The V gene is TRBV6-1, the J gene TRBJ1-5; possibly TRBD1 for D (5 bases). V was cut by 5 bases and J by 1 base, with 15 bases left in between. The CDR3 is 16 residues long. The V gene's germline CDR1 is MNHNS and CDR2 SASEGT. The DNA for the CDR3 is TGTGCCAGCAGTACCTCGGAATGGGGGAGCAATCAGCCCCAGCATTTT. It is translated as CASSTSEWGSNQPQHF.

This clonotype came up many times. The chain employs TRBV5-4 and TRBJ2-3; 11 nucleotides align to TRBD2. CDR3 size: 15 residues. CDR1 SGHNT and CDR2 YYREEE come from the germline V gene (reference sequence). V lost 4 bases, J lost 6 bases, and 7 bases stayed unmatched. As DNA, the CDR3 is TGTGCCAGCAGCGCCACTAGCGGGAGTGGGGATACGCAGTATTTT. Translation: CASSATSGSGDTQYF.

This chain connects TRBV30 to TRBJ2-5; D call uncertain. Deletions cut 3 bases from V and 3 bases from J, with 11 bases between. The CDR3 extends over 13 amino acids. Per the germline V gene, CDR1 is GTSNPN and CDR2 is SVGIG (reference sequence). CDR3 nucleotides: TGTGCCTGGAGACTGAACCAAGAAGAGACCCAGTACTTC. Translated, it gives CAWRLNQEETQYF.

On this clonotype: A much larger clonotype is one base distant, so this may be a read error. Lacking the conserved final phenylalanine or tryptophan, this CDR3 likely reflects a read error. The J gene is TRBJ1-1, the V gene TRBV7-2; perhaps TRBD1 as D (6 bases). Per the germline V gene, CDR1 is SGHTA and CDR2 is FQGNSA. The CDR3 totals 15 residues. The V gene lost 5 bases and the J gene lost 0 bases, with 13 bases spanning the gap. CDR3 DNA sequence: TGTGCCAGCAGCCGGGGGGGGGCTCTGAACACTGAAGCTTTCGTT. Translation: CASSRGGALNTEAFV.

In its sample, this clonotype was seen many times. The genes are TRBV6-1 and TRBJ1-6; D is unresolved. The CDR3 extends over 14 amino acids. Looked up from germline, CDR1 is MNHNS and CDR2 is SASEGT. V was clipped by 6 bases and J by 9 bases, with 15 bases between them. The CDR3 nucleotides read TGTGCCAGCAGCCCTCCCAGAATCGGTTCACCCCTCCACTTT. Translation: CASSPPRIGSPLHF.